Listed below are T cell receptor beta chains from one sample, sequenced in a study of blood T cell repertoires in COVID-19. Measured with immunoSEQ multiplex PCR; TCRdb has only the in-frame clones, and not every one. In the table there are about 130,000 clones, approximately 83% of which are singletons. Specimen: peripheral blood. The origin of the receptors is a man between 40 and 49 years old with active or convalescent COVID-19. Each CDR3 is given with its conserved first and last residue. The D gene is left open where the match is weak. Where a row states a size, it is once, few, many or the class of an expanded clone; other rows omit it.

CDR3aa	CDR3nt	v_gene	abundance	j_gene	len	d_gene
CASSPFSGTGVEKLFF	TGTGCCAGCAGTCCTTTTTCCGGGACAGGGGTTGAAAAACTGTTTTTT	TRBV28	-	TRBJ1-4	16	TRBD1
CASSGDRSAGANVLTF	TGTGCCAGCAGCGGAGACAGGTCTGCTGGGGCCAACGTCCTGACTTTC	TRBV9	-	TRBJ2-6	16	-
CASSQDYRAGASNIQYF	TGTGCCAGCAGCCAAGATTATCGAGCGGGGGCCTCAAACATTCAGTACTTC	TRBV3-1/TRBV3-2	-	TRBJ2-4	17	TRBD2
CSTYRGLGNEQFF	TGCAGCACCTACAGGGGGTTGGGGAATGAGCAGTTCTTC	TRBV29-1	-	TRBJ2-1	13	TRBD1
CASSQENRGSEKLFF	TGCGCCAGCAGCCAAGAAAACAGGGGGAGTGAAAAACTGTTTTTT	TRBV4-1	-	TRBJ1-4	15	TRBD1
CASTAQGHYEQYF	TGTGCCAGCACCGCTCAAGGACACTACGAGCAGTACTTC	TRBV7-9	many	TRBJ2-7	13	-
CASSIQGAGNTIYF	TGTGCCAGCAGCATACAGGGGGCTGGAAACACCATATATTTT	TRBV7-9	-	TRBJ1-3	14	TRBD1
CSVGGQGNEKLFF	TGCAGCGTTGGGGGACAGGGGAATGAAAAACTGTTTTTT	TRBV29-1	few	TRBJ1-4	13	TRBD1
CASSQAVQATNEKLFF	TGTGCCAGCAGCCAAGCGGTCCAAGCAACTAATGAAAAACTGTTTTTT	TRBV3-1/TRBV3-2	-	TRBJ1-4	16	-
CASSLTGGAYEQYF	TGTGCCAGCAGCCTAACAGGGGGCGCGTACGAGCAGTACTTC	TRBV3-1/TRBV3-2	-	TRBJ2-7	14	TRBD1
CATSGAGLGSHEQYF	TGTGCCACCAGCGGGGCCGGACTAGGTTCCCACGAGCAGTACTTC	TRBV15	few	TRBJ2-7	15	TRBD2
CASSQQSSGNIQYF	TGTGCCAGCAGCCAACAATCCTCGGGGAACATTCAGTACTTC	TRBV3-1/TRBV3-2	few	TRBJ2-4	14	-
CASKRGAGEGEKLFF	TGTGCCAGCAAACGGGGGGCTGGGGAAGGGGAAAAACTGTTTTTT	TRBV28	-	TRBJ1-4	15	-
CASSDRAISGYTF	TGTGCCAGCAGTGACAGGGCCATTTCGGGCTACACCTTC	TRBV27	few	TRBJ1-2	13	TRBD1
CASSYAGQLSGNTIYF	TGTGCCAGCAGTTACGCGGGACAGCTCTCTGGAAACACCATATATTTT	TRBV6-2/TRBV6-3	-	TRBJ1-3	16	TRBD1
CASSFRGFEPEAFF	TGTGCCAGCAGTTTTAGGGGGTTCGAACCTGAAGCTTTCTTT	TRBV27	-	TRBJ1-1	14	-
CASSFRGKQNTGELFF	TGTGCCAGCAGCTTTAGGGGGAAACAGAACACCGGGGAGCTGTTTTTT	TRBV5-5	-	TRBJ2-2	16	-
CASSPTGSTEAFF	TGTGCCAGCAGCCCGACAGGGAGCACTGAAGCTTTCTTT	TRBV6-5	-	TRBJ1-1	13	TRBD1
CASSLSGGATDTQYF	TGTGCCAGCAGTTTAAGCGGGGGGGCTACAGATACGCAGTATTTT	TRBV28	-	TRBJ2-3	15	TRBD2
CATSRARTGGTDTQYF	TGTGCCACCAGCAGAGCACGGACAGGGGGCACAGATACGCAGTATTTT	TRBV15	-	TRBJ2-3	16	TRBD1
CASSLLGQRNEQYF	TGTGCCAGCAGTTTATTAGGACAGAGGAACGAGCAGTACTTC	TRBV27	-	TRBJ2-7	14	-
CASSSIPSPYNEQFF	TGTGCCAGCAGCTCCATCCCGAGCCCCTACAATGAGCAGTTCTTC	TRBV7-2	once	TRBJ2-1	15	-
CASSEYRGETQYF	TGTGCCAGCAGTGAGTACAGGGGAGAGACCCAGTACTTC	TRBV6-2/TRBV6-3	-	TRBJ2-5	13	TRBD1
CASSLGQGINYEQYF	TGTGCCAGCAGCTTAGGACAGGGTATAAACTACGAGCAGTACTTC	TRBV7-3	-	TRBJ2-7	15	TRBD1
CASRNTGGLETQYF	TGTGCCAGCAGAAACACAGGGGGCTTGGAGACCCAGTACTTC	TRBV11-1	-	TRBJ2-5	14	TRBD1
CASSSPDQPQHF	TGTGCCAGTAGTAGTCCCGATCAGCCCCAGCATTTT	TRBV19	-	TRBJ1-5	12	-
CSASVPGQSNQPQHF	TGCAGTGCTAGTGTTCCGGGACAATCCAATCAGCCCCAGCATTTT	TRBV20-1	-	TRBJ1-5	15	-
CASSFAGGSNNEQFF	TGTGCCAGCAGTTTCGCGGGGGGGTCGAACAATGAGCAGTTCTTC	TRBV27	medium-sized	TRBJ2-1	15	TRBD2
CASSPQGGSSGEQYF	TGCGCCAGCAGCCCCCAGGGGGGTTCGAGCGGGGAGCAGTACTTC	TRBV5-1	-	TRBJ2-7	15	-
CSATDRNGYTF	TGCAGTGCTACGGACAGGAATGGCTACACCTTC	TRBV20-1	-	TRBJ1-2	11	TRBD1
CASSQDTRGGPGELFF	TGTGCCAGCAGCCAAGATACGCGGGGAGGCCCCGGGGAGCTGTTTTTT	TRBV4-2	medium-sized	TRBJ2-2	16	-
CASSFRTATEAFF	TGTGCCAGCAGTTTCCGGACAGCAACTGAAGCTTTCTTT	TRBV27	-	TRBJ1-1	13	-
CASSRRLGGGDTQYF	TGTGCCAGCAGTCGCCGACTCGGTGGGGGGGATACGCAGTATTTT	TRBV7-7	-	TRBJ2-3	15	-
CASSETGTGNQPQHF	TGTGCCAGCAGCGAGACAGGGACTGGCAATCAGCCCCAGCATTTT	TRBV6-2/TRBV6-3	-	TRBJ1-5	15	TRBD1
CASSPTGFGYTF	TGTGCCAGCAGCCCCACAGGGTTTGGCTACACCTTC	TRBV5-6	few	TRBJ1-2	12	-
CASSPGGVGNQPQHF	TGTGCCAGCAGCCCCGGAGGGGTAGGGAATCAGCCCCAGCATTTT	TRBV6-6	-	TRBJ1-5	15	-
CASSSQSESTDTQYF	TGTGCCAGCAGCTCCCAGTCGGAGAGCACAGATACGCAGTATTTT	TRBV7-3	once	TRBJ2-3	15	-
CASSLGHSNQPQHF	TGTGCCAGCAGCTTAGGGCATAGCAATCAGCCCCAGCATTTT	TRBV7-9	few	TRBJ1-5	14	-
CASSYQQRTVTEQYF	TGTGCCAGCAGTTACCAACAAAGGACAGTTACCGAGCAGTACTTC	TRBV6-5	-	TRBJ2-7	15	-
CASSPRGGGAANEQFF	TGTGCCAGCAGTCCCCGGGGCGGGGGGGCGGCAAATGAGCAGTTCTTC	TRBV27	-	TRBJ2-1	16	TRBD2
CASSRGPSYGYTF	TGTGCCAGCAGCCGGGGGCCGAGCTATGGCTACACCTTC	TRBV3-1/TRBV3-2	once	TRBJ1-2	13	-
CASSVVDAALQETQYF	TGTGCCAGCAGCGTGGTAGATGCGGCCCTCCAAGAGACCCAGTACTTC	TRBV5-4	-	TRBJ2-5	16	-
CASRNRVTGTSGTGELFF	TGTGCCAGCAGGAATCGGGTCACTGGGACTAGCGGAACCGGGGAGCTGTTTTTT	TRBV11-2	-	TRBJ2-2	18	TRBD2
CASRDTTGGNSPLHF	TGTGCCAGCAGAGACACAACGGGGGGCAATTCACCCCTCCACTTT	TRBV7-9	-	TRBJ1-6	15	-
CASSHDRNTEAFF	TGTGCCAGCAGCCACGACAGGAACACTGAAGCTTTCTTT	TRBV11-1	-	TRBJ1-1	13	-
CASRTGGGSQPQHF	TGTGCCAGTAGAACAGGGGGCGGGAGTCAGCCCCAGCATTTT	TRBV19	-	TRBJ1-5	14	TRBD1
CASSEATGTGYTF	TGTGCCAGCAGTGAAGCAACAGGGACTGGCTACACCTTC	TRBV6-1	-	TRBJ1-2	13	-
CASSPYRGNTEAFF	TGTGCCAGCTCACCTTACAGGGGCAACACTGAAGCTTTCTTT	TRBV18	-	TRBJ1-1	14	TRBD1
CSASGQGTGELFF	TGCAGTGCTAGTGGCCAGGGCACCGGGGAGCTGTTTTTT	TRBV20-1	few	TRBJ2-2	13	-
CSVEGGGVNEQFF	TGCAGCGTTGAGGGCGGGGGGGTGAATGAGCAGTTCTTC	TRBV29-1	-	TRBJ2-1	13	TRBD2
CASSEVSMSGSPLHF	TGTGCCAGCAGTGAAGTTTCTATGTCGGGTTCACCCCTCCACTTT	TRBV2	-	TRBJ1-6	15	-
CASSQQAGYEQYF	TGTGCCAGCAGCCAACAAGCGGGGTACGAGCAGTACTTC	TRBV7-2	-	TRBJ2-7	13	TRBD2
CASSGQLSDTQYF	TGTGCCAGCAGTGGACAGTTATCAGATACGCAGTATTTT	TRBV12-3/TRBV12-4	-	TRBJ2-3	13	-
CASSSQIHNEQFF	TGCGCCAGCAGCTCACAGATCCACAATGAGCAGTTCTTC	TRBV5-1	-	TRBJ2-1	13	-